This T cell receptor (beta chain) was obtained from a study of beta chain features in type 1 diabetes. Overall study findings and caveats: In type 1 diabetes patients, VDJ junctions had fewer insertions; deletions at these junctions were more frequent. Shortening of TCRB CDR3s, moderate but significant, appeared in all four CD4+ subsets of Type 1 diabetes patients.

CDR1 LNHDA and CDR2 SQIVND come from the germline V gene (reference sequence). Trimming took 6 bases from V and 3 from J, leaving 6 bases between them. This CDR3 has 12 residues. The sequenced template was cDNA made from the entire isolated RNA. The data were produced by immunoSEQ multiplex PCR, yet TCRdb's version contains in-frame clones alone and is incomplete. This sample has 550,000 to 850,000 clones, with 13% found just once. With respect to this clone: The antigen is unknown.

Isolation of CD4+ naive, central memory, regulatory and stem cell-like memory cells was achieved by sorting via CD45RO/CCR7/CD25/CD127/CD95/CD27. The chain links TRBV19 to TRBJ1-3; no firm D call. The source of this sequence is a man aged 18 to 29 with type 1 diabetes. The sample consisted of naive CD4+ T cells from blood. The CDR3 DNA sequence: TGTGCCAGTAGCCAACTTGGAAACACCATATATTTT. Residues: CASSQLGNTIYF.